The 31 T cell receptor beta chains below come from one sample, sequenced in a study of blood T cell repertoires in COVID-19. Libraries were prepared by immunoSEQ multiplex PCR; TCRdb keeps only in-frame clonotypes and omits some of them. The repertoire holds about 130,000 clones, approximately 87% seen once, with approximately 40% in the top ten. The sample consisted of peripheral blood. The receptor set was obtained from a human donor in a cohort sampled during active COVID-19.

The J gene is TRBJ1-5, the V gene TRBV19, with a tentative D call TRBD1 (6 bases). The CDR3 runs to 18 residues. Germline CDR1 LNHDA, CDR2 SQIVND (reference sequence). The ends were cut back, 1 base at V and 7 bases at J, with 23 bases in the middle. The CDR3 coding sequence is TGTGCCAGTAGTATAGTCAGACCGGGGGGGGCCAGGAGGCAGCCCCAGCATTTT. It encodes CASSIVRPGGARRQPQHF.

This chain uses TRBV11-3 with TRBJ2-5, with D tentatively TRBD2 (5 bases). The ends were cut back, 6 bases at V and 1 base at J, with 12 bases in the middle. Looked up from germline, CDR1 is SGHNT and CDR2 is YENEEA. The CDR3 length is 14 residues. Here the CDR3 reads CASRPSAGQETQYF. As DNA, the CDR3 is TGTGCCAGCAGGCCATCGGCGGGCCAAGAGACCCAGTACTTC.

V and J are TRBV6-2 or TRBV6-3 and TRBJ2-3; D might be TRBD2 (5 bases). V shed 5 bases and J shed 1 base, with 13 bases lying between them. The germline gives CDR1 MNHEY, CDR2 SVGEGT. The CDR3 sequence is 15 residues long. The CDR3 region is CASSPIGKGTDTQYF. CDR3 coding DNA: TGTGCCAGCAGTCCCATCGGGAAAGGCACAGATACGCAGTATTTT.

This sequence joins TRBV6-6 and TRBJ1-4; 8 nucleotides agree with TRBD1. Trimming cost V 1 base and J 7 bases; bases outside gene matches: 5. The CDR3 is 15 residues long. Germline V CDR1 and CDR2: MNHNY, SVGAGI (reference sequence). This CDR3 reads CASSYFATGAEKLFF. The DNA for the CDR3 is TGTGCCAGCAGTTACTTCGCGACAGGGGCTGAAAAACTGTTTTTT.

The CDR3 spells CASSLGRGQMNTEAFF. As DNA, the CDR3 is TGCGCCAGCAGCTTAGGTAGGGGACAAATGAACACTGAAGCTTTCTTT. The chain has TRBV5-1 and TRBJ1-1; possible D gene TRBD1, 6 bases. V was clipped by 2 bases and J by 0 bases, with 14 bases between them. This CDR3 contains 16 residues. Germline CDR1 and CDR2: SGHRS and YFSETQ. The full variable domain, in which reference TRBV5-1 and TRBJ1-1 provide the parts outside the CDR3, is KAGVTQTPRYLIKTRGQQVTLSCSPISGHRSVSWYQQTPGQGLQFLFEYFSETQRNKGNFPGRFSGRQFSNSRSEMNVSTLELGDSALYLCASSLGRGQMNTEAFFGQGTRLTVV.

V gene TRBV19 combines with J gene TRBJ2-1; D not resolved. Germline V lookup: CDR1 LNHDA, CDR2 SQIVND (reference sequence). The CDR3 has 15 amino acids. V was cut by 3 bases and J by 4 bases, with 13 bases left in between. The CDR3 DNA reads as TGTGCCAGTAGTATTGGCAGCGTTGGATACAATGAGCAGTTCTTC. The encoded protein is CASSIGSVGYNEQFF.

The rearrangement uses TRBV21-1 and TRBJ2-7; the table's D call, TRBD2, was not checked against the DNA. TRBV21-1 is listed as a pseudogene. This CDR3 spans 16 amino acids. The CDR3, as DNA: TGTGCCAGCAAGGGGACTAGCGGGAGGGCCTTAGGGGAGCAGTACGTC. Its protein is CASKGTSGRALGEQYV.

V and J are TRBV9 and TRBJ1-2; D is ambiguous. CDR1 and CDR2 from the germline V gene are SGDLS and YYNGEE. V was cut by 4 bases and J by 0 bases, with 16 bases left in between. The CDR3 has 16 residues. CDR3 sequence reads: CASSPGLIASNYGYTF. CDR3 bases: TGTGCCAGCAGCCCAGGACTGATAGCTTCTAACTATGGCTACACCTTC.

This chain connects TRBV3-1 (or the pseudogene TRBV3-2) to TRBJ1-2; TRBD1 matches at 8 bases. V was clipped by 3 bases and J by 5 bases; unmatched bases: 2. Germline CDR1 LGHDT, CDR2 YNNKEL (reference sequence). The CDR3 covers 13 residues. The chain's CDR3 is CASSQDREYGYTF. The CDR3 DNA is TGTGCCAGCAGCCAGGACAGGGAATATGGCTACACCTTC.

This chain joins TRBV3-1 (or the pseudogene TRBV3-2) and TRBJ2-5, with D possibly TRBD1 on 5 matching bases. The CDR3 runs to 14 residues. V was pared by 3 bases and J by 3 bases, with 11 bases between. The germline CDR1 and CDR2 sequences are LGHDT and YNNKEL (reference sequence). The DNA of the CDR3 is TGTGCCAGCAGCCACCTTGCCAGGGAAGAGACCCAGTACTTC. This sequence encodes CASSHLAREETQYF.

This chain joins TRBV9 and TRBJ2-2; D not resolved. The CDR3 has 13 residues. V dropped 4 bases and J dropped 5 bases, with 9 bases sitting between them. CDR1 and CDR2 from the germline V gene are SGDLS and YYNGEE. CDR3 DNA sequence: TGTGCCAGCAGCCCCCTCCGGACCGGGGAGCTGTTTTTT. This sequence encodes CASSPLRTGELFF.

This clone was counted once. The V gene is TRBV4-2, the J gene TRBJ2-2; a possible D gene is TRBD1 (6 bases). The CDR3 length is 16 residues. V dropped 4 bases and J dropped 5 bases, with 17 bases sitting between them. The germline CDR1 and CDR2 sequences are LGHNA and YNFKEQ. The CDR3 sequence is CASSPRAGVITGELFF. CDR3 sequence (DNA): TGTGCCAGCAGCCCTAGGGCAGGGGTCATAACCGGGGAGCTGTTTTTT.

This clone was seen a single time. The V and J genes are TRBV4-2 and TRBJ2-3, with D perhaps matching TRBD1 (6 bases). The CDR3 extends over 13 amino acids. CDR1 LGHNA and CDR2 YNFKEQ come from the germline V gene. V was shortened by 6 bases and J by 3 bases, with 10 bases between the two germline ends. The CDR3 loop is CASRSQGTDTQYF. CDR3 bases: TGTGCCAGCAGGTCACAGGGAACAGATACGCAGTATTTT.

CDR3 protein: CASSIVGRGGYNEQFF. As DNA, the CDR3 is TGTGCCAGTAGTATAGTAGGGAGGGGTGGTTACAATGAGCAGTTCTTC. The chain combines TRBV19 with TRBJ2-1, with 7 nucleotides matching TRBD2. V trimming: 1 base; J trimming: 4 bases; junction bases outside the gene matches: 7. The V gene's germline CDR1 is LNHDA and CDR2 SQIVND (reference sequence). This CDR3 region has 16 residues.

V and J are TRBV6-4 and TRBJ1-1; possible D gene TRBD1, 5 bases. Germline lookup yields CDR1 MRHNA and CDR2 SNTAGT. With 6 bases removed from V and 1 base from J, the gap between germline ends came to 12 bases. This CDR3 contains 14 residues. The CDR3 DNA follows: TGTGCCAGCAGAATCGACCAGGGGAACACTGAAGCTTTCTTT. Protein sequence: CASRIDQGNTEAFF.

This clone showed up just a few times. The chain combines TRBV29-1 with TRBJ1-2, with D unclear. V gave up 4 bases and J gave up 5 bases, with 8 bases separating them. The length of the CDR3 is 11 residues. Germline V CDR1 and CDR2: SQVTM, ANQGSEA. CDR3 nucleotide sequence: TGCAGCGTTGCTTACAGTTATGGCTACACCTTC. Protein sequence: CSVAYSYGYTF.

The V gene is TRBV7-2, the J gene TRBJ1-3; perhaps TRBD1 as D (5 bases). The ends were cut back, 1 base at V and 4 bases at J, with 11 bases in the middle. CDR3 size: 15 residues. Germline V lookup: CDR1 SGHTA, CDR2 FQGNSA. CDR3: CASSLVGAPGNTIYF. The DNA for the CDR3 is TGTGCCAGCAGCTTAGTTGGGGCGCCCGGAAACACCATATATTTT.

In regard to this clone: The junction departs from the called germline gene at one end, perhaps through a read error. V and J are TRBV7-7 and TRBJ2-7; a possible D gene is TRBD1 (6 bases). The germline V gene encodes CDR1 SSHAT and CDR2 FNYEAQ (reference sequence). CDR3 size: 15 residues. CDR3 amino acids: CASSRGAGDSYEQYF. CDR3 nucleotide sequence: TGTGCTAGCAGCCGAGGCGCAGGGGACTCCTACGAGCAGTACTTC.

This clone has more than one count but fewer than ten. The rearrangement uses TRBV13 and TRBJ2-2, with D uncertain. The length of the CDR3 is 13 residues. Germline-derived CDR1 and CDR2 are PRHDT and FYEKMQ (reference sequence). V lost 0 bases and J lost 4, with 3 bases in between. The DNA for the CDR3 is TGTGCCAGCAGCTTAGGGGCCACCGGGGAGCTGTTTTTT. This codes for CASSLGATGELFF.

The chain links TRBV11-3 to TRBJ2-5; 7 bases agree with TRBD2. V lost 1 base and J lost 5; bases outside the gene matches: 10. Germline CDR1 and CDR2: SGHNT and YENEEA. This CDR3 region has 16 residues. CDR3 region: CASSLAGGSFMETQYF. For the CDR3, the DNA is TGTGCCAGCAGCTTAGCGGGAGGAAGTTTTATGGAGACCCAGTACTTC.

The chain employs TRBV23-1 and TRBJ2-7; TRBD2 matches 15 bases. TRBV23-1 is classed as an ORF, of uncertain function. The CDR3 has 18 amino acids. V lost 0 bases, J lost 2 bases, and 5 bases stayed unmatched. In DNA, the CDR3 is TGCGCCAGCAGTCAATCGAGGACTAGCGGGAGGGTGGCCTACGAGCAGTACGTC. Residues: CASSQSRTSGRVAYEQYV.

The J gene is TRBJ2-1, the V gene TRBV11-3, with 14 bases fitting TRBD2. Per germline, CDR1 SGHNT and CDR2 YENEEA. The CDR3 runs 19 residues. V shed 2 bases and J 4 bases; nucleotides not matched to a gene: 10. The CDR3 DNA follows: TGTGCCAGCAGCTTAACGCCGGGACTAGCGGGAGCTACGTACAATGAGCAGTTCTTC. Protein product: CASSLTPGLAGATYNEQFF.

The genes are TRBV3-1 (or the pseudogene TRBV3-2) and TRBJ1-5; D not certain. There are 14 residues in the CDR3. V lost 0 bases, J lost 7 bases, and 10 bases lay in between. Germline CDR1 and CDR2: LGHDT and YNNKEL (reference sequence). This CDR3 reads CASSQEGSGQPQHF. The CDR3 bases are TGTGCCAGCAGCCAAGAAGGAAGCGGACAGCCCCAGCATTTT.

The CDR3 loop reads CASSSDRAGELFF. CDR3 sequence (DNA): TGTGCCAGCAGTTCGGACAGGGCCGGGGAGCTGTTTTTT. The chain links TRBV2 to TRBJ2-2; 8 bases are shared with TRBD1. The CDR3 is 13 residues long. Losses at the gene ends were 5 bases for V and 6 bases for J; bases not matched to a gene: 2. Germline loops: CDR1 SNHLY, CDR2 FYNNEI.

This chain connects TRBV6-2 or TRBV6-3 to TRBJ2-1; tentatively, D is TRBD2 (6 bases). CDR3 length: 12 residues. Germline CDR1 is MNHEY and CDR2 is SVGEGT. The ends were cut back, 2 bases at V and 10 bases at J, with 9 bases in the middle. CDR3 protein: CASSYGTREQFF. In DNA form, the CDR3 reads TGTGCCAGCAGTTACGGGACTCGCGAGCAGTTCTTC.

The chain links TRBV3-1 (or the pseudogene TRBV3-2) to TRBJ2-5; possible D gene TRBD2, 5 bases. V gave up 1 base and J gave up 4 bases, with 10 bases separating them. Germline loops: CDR1 LGHDT, CDR2 YNNKEL (reference sequence). The CDR3 loop spans 14 amino acids. The CDR3 loop reads CASSQGAGPETQYF. Written as DNA, the CDR3 is TGTGCCAGCAGCCAAGGTGCGGGCCCAGAGACCCAGTACTTC.

This clone is a singleton in its sample. The chain joins TRBV5-1 to TRBJ2-7; the D is unclear. Germline CDR1 is SGHRS and CDR2 is YFSETQ. Trimming took 6 bases from V and 3 from J, leaving 16 bases between them. The CDR3 length is 14 residues. The CDR3 here is CASKPRALYYEQYV. In DNA form, the CDR3 reads TGCGCCAGCAAGCCCCGAGCTCTGTACTACGAGCAGTACGTC.

The rearrangement uses TRBV5-3 and TRBJ2-5; weak D call: TRBD2 (6 bases). TRBV5-3 is an open reading frame whose function is uncertain. The CDR3 extends over 15 amino acids. V lost 2 bases and J 2 bases, leaving 13 bases between the germline ends. In DNA, the CDR3 is TGTGCCAGAAGCTTTGTAGCGGAGCAACAAGAGACCCAGTACTTC. This translates into CARSFVAEQQETQYF.

This chain links TRBV7-8 with TRBJ1-5; D may be TRBD1 (5 bases). This CDR3 has 16 amino acids. Looked up from germline, CDR1 is SGHVS and CDR2 is FQNEAQ. The V end lost 5 bases, the J end lost 3 bases, and 17 bases lay between the germline ends. Here the CDR3 DNA reads TGTGCCAGCAGCCAAACAGGCGGGGGAATCAATCAGCCCCAGCATTTT. It yields the protein CASSQTGGGINQPQHF. Full variable domain (missing parts from reference TRBV7-8 and TRBJ1-5): GAGVSQSPRYKVAKRGQDVALRCDPISGHVSLFWYQQALGQGPEFLTYFQNEAQLDKSGLPSDRFFAERPEGSVSTLKIQRTQQEDSAVYLCASSQTGGGINQPQHFGDGTRLSIL.

The chain links TRBV14 to TRBJ2-1; perhaps TRBD2 as D (6 bases). The germline CDR1 and CDR2 sequences are SGHDN and FVKESK. The CDR3 has 14 amino acids. The V end was cut by 3 bases, the J end by 4 bases, with 10 bases between. This chain's CDR3 is CASSQAGTYNEQFF. The CDR3 DNA sequence: TGTGCCAGCAGCCAGGCGGGAACTTACAATGAGCAGTTCTTC.

This clone is a singleton in its sample. The rearrangement joins TRBV19 to TRBJ1-4; 8 bases are shared with TRBD1. V gave up 2 bases and J gave up 4 bases; unmatched junction bases: 3. There are 15 residues in the CDR3. In germline, CDR1 is LNHDA, CDR2 SQIVND (reference sequence). The CDR3 spells CASSINRGGNEKLFF. As DNA, the CDR3 is TGTGCCAGTAGTATAAACAGGGGGGGTAATGAAAAACTGTTTTTT. Supplemented by reference TRBV19 and TRBJ1-4, the full variable domain reads DGGITQSPKYLFRKEGQNVTLSCEQNLNHDAMYWYRQDPGQGLRLIYYSQIVNDFQKGDIAEGYSVSREKKESFPLTVTSAQKNPTAFYLCASSINRGGNEKLFFGSGTQLSVL.